These 3 T cell receptor beta chains were all obtained from the same sample, sequenced in a study of CD8 T cells in ankylosing spondylitis. Points from the study as a whole: Within ankylosing spondylitis blood, a TCR beta motif made up of eight highly homologous variants appeared to be characteristic.

The antigens these receptors bind are not known. One entry per CDR3 protein, called by TCRdb with MiXCR from the 5' RACE reads. Found here are some 140,000 distinct CDR3 sequences, 17% of them singletons; the top ten hold 25% to 40%. Sequenced input: blood, either unsorted or a sorted T cell fraction (not recorded which). Every receptor here comes from a male donor with ankylosing spondylitis.

This clonotype was seen many times. V is TRBV4-2 and J is TRBJ2-3, with D possibly TRBD2 on 6 matching bases. Trimming removed 0 bases from V and 4 bases from J, with 11 bases in between. The CDR3 totals 15 residues. In germline, CDR1 is LGHNA, CDR2 YNFKEQ. CDR3 nucleotides: TGTGCCAGCAGCCAAGAGGCGGGACCGGCAGATACGCAGTATTTT. This gives the protein CASSQEAGPADTQYF.

This clonotype was observed a few times. V usage is TRBV30 and J usage is TRBJ2-7; TRBD1 agrees at 7 bases. The CDR3 totals 14 residues. Germline V gene lookup returns CDR1 GTSNPN and CDR2 SVGIG (reference sequence). Trimming removed 2 bases from V and 4 bases from J; junction bases left unmatched: 8. CDR3 amino acids: CAWSPYRGPYEQYF. CDR3 DNA: TGTGCCTGGAGTCCGTACAGGGGACCATACGAGCAGTACTTC.

The chain carries TRBV7-2 and TRBJ2-4; no clear D. V dropped 3 bases and J dropped 6 bases, with 15 bases sitting between them. Germline loops: CDR1 SGHTA, CDR2 FQGNSA. The CDR3 has 15 amino acids. For the CDR3, the DNA is TGTGCCAGCAGCTTGTACCTAGATGCCGGAAACATTCAGTACTTC. It yields the protein CASSLYLDAGNIQYF.